The source of this T cell receptor (beta chain) is a study of T cell repertoires and Cas9 in healthy adults. Whole-study results and caveats: In vitro, SpCas9-reactive Tregs were reported to curb effector T cell proliferation and function.

Note on this clone: Its antigen is undetermined.

The junction had 6 bases not matched to a gene; V was cut back by 0 bases and J by 2 bases. The germline CDR1 and CDR2 sequences are SGHTA and FQGNSA. The CDR3 sequence is 18 residues long. The table came from immunoSEQ multiplex PCR; TCRdb's copy has only in-frame clones and leaves some out. Here the sample spans some 20,000 clones, roughly nine tenths being singletons. The receptor was derived from a human donor in good health. Sequenced input: CD4+ effector T cells (CD127+, CD25-, CD137-, CD154-) from PBMCs; culture status not recorded. The chain links TRBV7-2 to TRBJ2-3; 12 bases are shared with TRBD2. This CDR3 reads CASSLANLAGGPTDTQYF. DNA for the CDR3: TGTGCCAGCAGCTTAGCTAACCTAGCGGGGGGGCCCACAGATACGCAGTATTTT.